The source of this T cell receptor beta chain is a study of cytomegalovirus exposure and HLA in healthy donors. Germline lookup yields CDR1 SGHRS and CDR2 YFSETQ. This CDR3 has 14 residues. Trimming took off 3 bases at V and 2 bases at J, with 8 bases between the two ends. PCR used 60 Vbeta primers and 13 Jbeta primers. The protocol was immunoSEQ multiplex PCR, while the TCRdb copy is restricted to in-frame clones and leaves out a portion. The sample holds 150,000 to 200,000 clones; about 81% are singletons and the top ten take 1.5% to 2%. The sequencing input was PBMCs. The receptor's source is a woman aged 18-35 years in good health and CMV-seronegative. The V gene is TRBV5-1, the J gene TRBJ2-2; D unresolved. DNA for the CDR3: TGCGCCAGCAGCTCACGAGTCAACACCGGGGAGCTGTTTTTT. This encodes CASSSRVNTGELFF.